These 31 T cell receptor beta chains originate from one sample sequenced in a study of blood T cell repertoires in COVID-19. The repertoire was sequenced with immunoSEQ multiplex PCR; TCRdb's copy has only in-frame clones and lacks some. The sample yields 120,000 or so clones, over 75% seen once. Material: peripheral blood. Receptor source: a man in his fifties or sixties with acute or convalescent COVID-19.

The rearrangement links TRBV5-4 to TRBJ2-7; the D gene is possibly TRBD1 (5 bases). Germline V lookup: CDR1 SGHNT, CDR2 YYREEE (reference sequence). V was trimmed by 4 bases and J by 1 base, leaving 18 bases between them. The CDR3 loop spans 16 amino acids. CDR3 amino acids: CASSDPIGQISYEQYF. The DNA for the CDR3 is TGTGCCAGCAGCGACCCAATAGGACAAATTTCCTACGAGCAGTACTTC.

This clone was recorded only once. CDR3 coding DNA: TGTGCCAGCAGTGATATGGAGGGACAGACCGGTCAGCCCCAGCATTTT. Protein sequence: CASSDMEGQTGQPQHF. The V call is TRBV6-1, the J call TRBJ1-5, with 7 bases identical to TRBD1. Germline trimming cut 3 bases from V and 6 bases from J; bases unmatched to any gene: 11. The CDR3 consists of 16 residues. The V gene's germline CDR1 is MNHNS and CDR2 SASEGT.

This chain uses TRBV24-1 with TRBJ2-3; 10 bases are shared with TRBD1. From germline, CDR1 is KGHDR and CDR2 SFDVKD. V was pared by 2 bases and J by 0 bases, with 13 bases of the junction left unmatched. CDR3 length: 20 amino acids. The CDR3 coding sequence is TGTGCCACCAGTGATTCGGGATGGGGACAGGGGCCGGACAGCACAGATACGCAGTATTTT. This gives the protein CATSDSGWGQGPDSTDTQYF.

The chain joins TRBV5-1 to TRBJ2-3; D unresolved. CDR1 and CDR2 from the germline V gene are SGHRS and YFSETQ. The length of the CDR3 is 12 residues. V shed 2 bases and J shed 6 bases, with 7 bases lying between them. The CDR3 here is CASSFPADTQYF. The CDR3 DNA follows: TGCGCCAGCAGCTTTCCCGCGGATACGCAGTATTTT. Filled out from reference TRBV5-1 and TRBJ2-3, the complete variable domain reads KAGVTQTPRYLIKTRGQQVTLSCSPISGHRSVSWYQQTPGQGLQFLFEYFSETQRNKGNFPGRFSGRQFSNSRSEMNVSTLELGDSALYLCASSFPADTQYFGPGTRLTVL.

The chain couples TRBV11-1 to TRBJ2-1, with D possibly being TRBD2 (7 bases). V lost 8 bases and J 2 bases, leaving 13 bases between the germline ends. The CDR3 has 14 residues. Germline values: CDR1 SGHAT, CDR2 FQDESV (reference sequence). As DNA, the CDR3 is TGTGCCAGCGGGGGGGCGGGAGCCTACAATGAGCAGTTCTTC. Translating it yields CASGGAGAYNEQFF.

The J gene is TRBJ2-2, the V gene TRBV4-2, with D possibly TRBD2 on 5 matching bases. This CDR3 has 15 amino acids. From germline, CDR1 is LGHNA and CDR2 YNFKEQ. V gave up 4 bases and J gave up 6 bases, with 15 bases separating them. The CDR3 is CASSPQVLASGELFF. CDR3 nucleotides: TGTGCCAGCAGCCCCCAGGTGCTAGCCTCCGGGGAGCTGTTTTTT.

The chain has TRBV5-1 and TRBJ2-1, with 7 bases fitting TRBD2. This CDR3 contains 17 residues. Germline V lookup: CDR1 SGHRS, CDR2 YFSETQ. The junction had 9 bases not matched to a gene; V was cut back by 0 bases and J by 3 bases. DNA for the CDR3: TGCGCCAGCAGCTTGGTGTCCCGCGGGAGTGTCTACAATGAGCAGTTCTTC. Amino acids: CASSLVSRGSVYNEQFF.

To note about this clone: One junction end does not reproduce the germline sequence, and a read error may be involved. The chain combines TRBV5-6 with TRBJ2-7; TRBD2 might be the D (6 bases). CDR3 length: 16 residues. The V gene's germline CDR1 is SGHDT and CDR2 YYEEEE. The CDR3 DNA is TGTGCTAGCAGCCGTCCCGGGACTTGGAGCGCCTACGAGCAGTACTTC. It yields the protein CASSRPGTWSAYEQYF. The full variable domain, rest sourced from reference TRBV5-6 and TRBJ2-7, is DAGVTQSPTHLIKTRGQQVTLRCSPKSGHDTVSWYQQALGQGPQFIFQYYEEEERQRGNFPDRFSGHQFPNYSSELNVNALLLGDSALYLCASSRPGTWSAYEQYFGPGTRLTVT.

The CDR3 sequence is CATSARTSGSTDTQYF. As DNA, the CDR3 is TGTGCCACCAGTGCCAGGACTAGCGGGAGCACAGATACGCAGTATTTT. The chain combines TRBV24-1 with TRBJ2-3; TRBD2 matches at 11 bases. Germline values: CDR1 KGHDR, CDR2 SFDVKD. The CDR3 covers 16 residues. With 5 bases clipped from V and 0 bases from J, the junction kept 3 bases outside the gene matches.

V gene TRBV6-6 combines with J gene TRBJ2-7, with 11 bases identical to TRBD2. Trimming cost V 3 bases and J 4 bases; bases outside gene matches: 2. This CDR3 is 14 amino acids long. Germline V CDR1 and CDR2: MNHNY, SVGAGI (reference sequence). The DNA for the CDR3 is TGTGCCAGCAGTTATGGGACTAGCGGATACGAGCAGTACTTC. Translated: CASSYGTSGYEQYF.

V is TRBV7-2 and J is TRBJ1-2, with 8 positions matching TRBD1. In germline, CDR1 is SGHTA, CDR2 FQGNSA. The CDR3 has 15 amino acids. The J segment lost 3 bases and the V segment lost 6 bases, leaving 9 bases of the junction unmatched. The CDR3 bases are TGTGCCAGCAGTCACAGGACAGGGCTCTACTATGGCTACACCTTC. Its translation is CASSHRTGLYYGYTF.

Only one count was recorded for this clone. The V call is TRBV21-1, the J call TRBJ2-1; TRBD2 is the table's D call, not checked against the DNA. TRBV21-1 is a documented pseudogene. The CDR3 has 16 residues. The CDR3 is CASSKAVLAGVWGQFF. The CDR3 DNA sequence: TGTGCCAGCAGCAAAGCGGTCCTAGCGGGAGTGTGGGGGCAGTTCTTC.

The gene calls are TRBV19 and TRBJ2-1, with a tentative D call TRBD1 (6 bases). The CDR3 totals 13 residues. With 1 base removed from V and 14 bases from J, the gap between germline ends came to 15 bases. Germline values: CDR1 LNHDA, CDR2 SQIVND (reference sequence). The CDR3 DNA is TGTGCCAGTAGTATAGTCCTGCAGGCAGGGGAGTTCTTC. Translated: CASSIVLQAGEFF.

This clone was seen only once. J is TRBJ2-1 and V is TRBV6-5; TRBD1 might be the D (5 bases). The CDR3 is 13 residues long. V was shortened by 6 bases and J by 9 bases, with 15 bases between the two germline ends. Germline assignment: CDR1 MNHEY and CDR2 SVGAGI. The CDR3 sequence: CASRVSQGGEQFF. CDR3 bases: TGTGCCAGCAGAGTTTCCCAGGGTGGTGAGCAGTTCTTC.

J is TRBJ1-2 and V is TRBV5-6; D is possibly TRBD1 (6 bases). The germline gives CDR1 SGHDT, CDR2 YYEEEE. The CDR3 sequence is 14 residues long. V was shortened by 2 bases and J by 7 bases, with 15 bases between the two germline ends. The CDR3 DNA follows: TGTGCCAGCAGCTTACCCATTACAGGGCCTGGCTACACCTTC. This sequence encodes CASSLPITGPGYTF.

This chain joins TRBV30 and TRBJ1-1, with 7 nucleotides matching TRBD1. Per germline, CDR1 GTSNPN and CDR2 SVGIG (reference sequence). CDR3 size: 14 residues. Unmatched junction bases numbered 2, after V lost 0 bases and J lost 1 base. The CDR3 region is CAWSVHRGNTEAFF. The DNA of the CDR3 is TGTGCCTGGAGTGTACACAGGGGGAACACTGAAGCTTTCTTT.

This sequence joins TRBV6-5 and TRBJ1-1; D is unresolved. V was shortened by 8 bases and J by 3 bases, with 4 bases between the two germline ends. This CDR3 is built from 10 residues. Germline V gene sequence: CDR1 MNHEY, CDR2 SVGAGI. The CDR3 sequence is CASGYTEAFF. CDR3 sequence (DNA): TGTGCCAGCGGCTACACTGAAGCTTTCTTT.

This chain connects TRBV7-9 to TRBJ1-2; perhaps TRBD1 as D (6 bases). Germline loops: CDR1 SEHNR, CDR2 FQNEAQ (reference sequence). Deletions cut 6 bases from V and 8 bases from J, with 16 bases between. CDR3 length: 13 amino acids. This CDR3 is CASSPQGIRGYTF. Written as DNA, the CDR3 is TGTGCCAGCAGTCCACAGGGAATTAGAGGCTACACCTTC.

In this sample, this clone turned up a few times. The rearrangement links TRBV3-1 (or the pseudogene TRBV3-2) to TRBJ2-1, with 9 bases lining up with TRBD2. This CDR3 has 13 residues. Trimming removed 5 bases from V and 9 bases from J; junction bases left unmatched: 5. Germline V lookup: CDR1 LGHDT, CDR2 YNNKEL (reference sequence). CDR3 DNA: TGTGCCAGCAGCTCTCGGACTAGCGTTGAGCAGTTCTTC. It specifies CASSSRTSVEQFF.

The chain uses TRBV6-5 and TRBJ2-7; D is possibly TRBD1 (6 bases). Per germline, CDR1 MNHEY and CDR2 SVGAGI. The CDR3 has 14 amino acids. Trimming pared 2 bases from V and 4 bases from J, leaving 12 bases between. CDR3 sequence: CASSYRNRDYEQYF. The CDR3 DNA reads TGTGCCAGCAGTTACCGAAACAGGGATTACGAGCAGTACTTC.

The CDR3 bases are TGTGCCAGCAGCGTACGAAGCGGGAGGGCCGATGAGCAGTTCTTC. It codes for CASSVRSGRADEQFF. The chain combines TRBV9 with TRBJ2-1; 10 bases align to TRBD2. Germline V CDR1 and CDR2: SGDLS, YYNGEE. V trimming: 1 base; J trimming: 8 bases; junction bases outside the gene matches: 6. The CDR3 is 15 amino acids.

The sample holds one count of this clone. The chain employs TRBV6-2 or TRBV6-3 and TRBJ1-5; the D is unclear. V dropped 6 bases and J dropped 7 bases, with 16 bases sitting between them. CDR1 and CDR2 from the germline V gene are MNHEY and SVGEGT. The CDR3 runs 14 residues. The CDR3 DNA reads as TGTGCCAGCAGCCCTGCACAACGGGAGCAGCCCCAGCATTTT. As protein: CASSPAQREQPQHF.

V is TRBV6-2 or TRBV6-3 and J is TRBJ1-2, with TRBD1 matching over 8 bases. The CDR3 is made up of 17 amino acids. J gave up 5 bases and V 5 bases, and 16 bases lay outside the gene matches. Germline CDR1 reads MNHEY; CDR2 reads SVGEGT. The CDR3 sequence is CASSAQRTGPYRYGYTF. CDR3 coding DNA: TGTGCCAGCAGTGCCCAGAGGACAGGGCCATATCGATATGGCTACACCTTC.

The J gene is TRBJ1-5, the V gene TRBV6-4; TRBD1 matches at 8 bases. With 6 bases clipped from V and 7 bases from J, the junction kept 5 bases outside the gene matches. CDR1 is MRHNA, CDR2 SNTAGT, per germline. The CDR3 runs to 13 residues. As DNA, the CDR3 is TGTGCCAGCAGCGCCGACAGGGGCCAGCCCCAGCATTTT. It translates to CASSADRGQPQHF.

The chain is built from TRBV9 and TRBJ2-1; 7 positions match TRBD2. V shed 0 bases, J shed 9 bases, and the junction held 3 bases outside the gene matches. This CDR3 has 13 residues. Looked up from germline, CDR1 is SGDLS and CDR2 is YYNGEE. CDR3 DNA: TGTGCCAGCAGCGTAGGAGGGAGGGGTGAGCAGTTCTTC. It is translated as CASSVGGRGEQFF.

The V gene is TRBV30, the J gene TRBJ1-4, with a tentative D call TRBD1 (6 bases). CDR1 GTSNPN and CDR2 SVGIG come from the germline V gene (reference sequence). The CDR3 loop spans 15 amino acids. V lost 1 base to trimming and J lost 0 bases, with 9 bases between them. CDR3: CAWSGQDTTNEKLFF. The CDR3 bases are TGTGCCTGGAGTGGACAGGACACAACTAATGAAAAACTGTTTTTT.

The chain is built from TRBV6-6 and TRBJ1-5, with 7 bases identical to TRBD1. J was trimmed by 6 bases and V by 4 bases; bases with no gene match: 6. CDR3 length equals 14 residues. The germline gives CDR1 MNHNY, CDR2 SVGAGI (reference sequence). The CDR3 reads CASSSGGGLQPQHF. In DNA form, the CDR3 reads TGTGCCAGCAGTTCAGGAGGGGGCCTTCAGCCCCAGCATTTT.

This chain joins TRBV18 and TRBJ2-1, with 14 positions matching TRBD2. V shed 3 bases and J 10 bases; nucleotides not matched to a gene: 8. The CDR3 loop spans 16 amino acids. Germline V gene data show CDR1 as KGHSH and CDR2 as LQKENI. The CDR3 spells CASSPPGLAGAREQFF. CDR3 nucleotide sequence: TGTGCCAGCTCACCCCCGGGACTAGCGGGAGCGAGGGAGCAGTTCTTC.

The chain has TRBV12-3 or TRBV12-4 and TRBJ1-2, with D possibly TRBD1 on 5 matching bases. CDR3 length: 13 residues. The V and J ends lost 8 bases and 5 bases respectively, with 15 bases between them. This CDR3 reads CASHTGGRYGYTF. Here the CDR3 DNA reads TGTGCCAGCCATACCGGGGGGAGGTATGGCTACACCTTC.

There are a few counts of this clone. The chain uses TRBV27 and TRBJ1-3, with TRBD1 matching over 7 bases. The J segment lost 2 bases and the V segment lost 5 bases, leaving 9 bases of the junction unmatched. This CDR3 spans 16 amino acids. CDR1 MNHEY and CDR2 SMNVEV come from the germline V gene (reference sequence). CDR3 DNA sequence: TGTGCCAGCAGTCCTATAACAGGGGTTACTGGAAACACCATATATTTT. Protein product: CASSPITGVTGNTIYF.

This chain links TRBV11-2 with TRBJ2-3; 11 bases align to TRBD2. This CDR3 spans 17 amino acids. J was trimmed by 3 bases and V by 4 bases; bases with no gene match: 9. The germline CDR1 and CDR2 sequences are SGHAT and FQNNGV. The CDR3 nucleotides are TGTGCCAGCAGCTCCCCCTCTACTAGCGGGAGTACAGATACGCAGTATTTT. Protein product: CASSSPSTSGSTDTQYF.